The clone carrying this T cell receptor (beta chain) turned up a few times. Its cognate antigen is unknown. There are 14 residues in the CDR3. V was shortened by 6 bases and J by 8 bases, with 17 bases between the two germline ends. CDR1 is MDHEN and CDR2 is SYDVKM in the germline V gene. These data originate in a study of T cell repertoires in cytomegalovirus infection. As for the study in general: TCR beta signatures that were public indicated CMV infection and matching HLA type. Study observations and caveats: Summed frequency of shared TCR beta families picked out CMV carriers who also had the relevant HLA. The ex vivo response was dominated by HLA-C-restricted CMV-specific TCR beta clonotypes.

TCRdb reanalysed the reads using MiXCR and keeps one entry per CDR3 protein. Here the sample spans about 300,000 distinct CDR3 sequences, 9.6% being singletons. The rearrangement uses TRBV28 and TRBJ2-4, with D possibly matching TRBD2 (5 bases). The TCR originated in a human donor in good health (CMV status not recorded). Some clones in this sample may be carry-over from other donors' samples. The sample consisted of PBMCs. Here the CDR3 DNA reads TGTGCCAGCAGCCCCGGACGGGGATTCGACATTCAGTACTTC. Translation: CASSPGRGFDIQYF. The full variable domain, completed using reference TRBV28 and TRBJ2-4, is DVKVTQSSRYLVKRTGEKVFLECVQDMDHENMFWYRQDPGLGLRLIYFSYDVKMKEKGDIPEGYSVSREKKERFSLILESASTNQTSMYLCASSPGRGFDIQYFGAGTRLSVL.